This T cell receptor beta chain was observed in a study of OX40 agonist ivuxolimab in advanced cancers. This clone was counted a single time. There are 15 residues in the CDR3. The germline V gene has CDR1 MDHEN and CDR2 SYDVKM. With V trimmed by 4 bases and J by 7 bases, 8 bases remained unmatched. Profiling relied on immunoSEQ multiplex PCR, and the TCRdb table lists in-frame clones only, not all of them. The sample records 42,000 or so clones, about four fifths being singletons. Sample: CD4+ or CD8+ T cells sorted from blood, taken in a trial of the OX40 agonist ivuxolimab. V is TRBV28 and J is TRBJ2-1; 9 bases fit TRBD1. This TCR was sampled from an adult with an advanced solid tumor such as melanoma, head and neck, liver or kidney cancer. CDR3: CASSWDRVVGNEQFF. The CDR3 DNA sequence: TGTGCCAGCAGTTGGGACAGGGTGGTAGGAAATGAGCAGTTCTTC.